This T cell receptor (beta chain) was obtained from a study of cytomegalovirus exposure and HLA in healthy donors. This clone was counted between two and nine times. Its antigen is currently unknown. Study results and limitations: Reports credit the classifier with highly specific, highly sensitive diagnosis of cytomegalovirus status. A later analysis reportedly found that, within productive TCRs, an Asian-associated ancestry cluster had fewer N-insertions than the mean observed across the roughly 700 donors. CMV serostatus was the sole immune exposure information available.

The study ran its PCR with 60 Vbeta and 13 Jbeta primers. Assay used: immunoSEQ multiplex PCR; TCRdb lists only in-frame clones, some missing. Counted here are 200,000 to 250,000 clones, over 65% occurring once; the ten biggest clones make up approximately 0.63%. The CDR3 spans 15 residues. Trimming at V came to 6 bases and at J to 1 base, leaving 4 bases not matched to a gene. The germline V gene has CDR1 MNHEY and CDR2 SVGAGI. This chain links TRBV6-5 with TRBJ1-5; 9 positions match TRBD1. This clonotype was sampled from a young man in good health and CMV-seronegative. What was sequenced was PBMCs. The CDR3 coding sequence is TGTGCCAGCAGGAGACAGGGGGGCAGCAATCAGCCCCAGCATTTT. Translation: CASRRQGGSNQPQHF.